These T cell receptor beta chains were read from a single sample in a study of T cells expressing NK-cell markers. Each CDR3 protein gets one entry in TCRdb, which reprocessed the 5' RACE reads and gives no DNA. Its clone listing holds roughly 430,000 distinct CDR3 sequences. Sequenced: blood T cells: a sorted CD56 or NKG2C T cell subset, CD4+ or CD8+ T cells, or bulk PBMC T cells (not recorded which). These receptors were collected from a woman between 18 and 70 years old in good health. Each CDR3 is given with its conserved first and last residue.

v_call: TRBV20-1; j_call: TRBJ2-1; cdr3_aa: CSAPTSGKYNEQFF
v_call: TRBV10-3; j_call: TRBJ2-1; cdr3_aa: CAISESGYNEQFF
v_call: TRBV12-3/TRBV12-4; j_call: TRBJ1-1; cdr3_aa: CASSFEGAAAFF
v_call: TRBV7-3; j_call: TRBJ2-5; cdr3_aa: CASSHQREETQYF
v_call: TRBV3-1; j_call: TRBJ1-2; cdr3_aa: CASSQVTRGRYGYTF
v_call: TRBV7-2; j_call: TRBJ2-4; cdr3_aa: CASSPFGGGADKNIQYF
v_call: TRBV9; j_call: TRBJ2-1; cdr3_aa: CASSATSGPGIEVVQFF
v_call: TRBV10-1; j_call: TRBJ2-2; cdr3_aa: CASSWTGGGTGELFF
v_call: TRBV6-6; j_call: TRBJ1-6; cdr3_aa: CASSRNSPLHF
v_call: TRBV7-3; j_call: TRBJ2-3; cdr3_aa: CASSSSIAPGRITDTQYF